A selection of T cell receptor beta chains follows, all from one sample in a study of blood T cell repertoires in COVID-19. Measured with immunoSEQ multiplex PCR; TCRdb has only the in-frame clones, and not every one. The sample records roughly 15,000 clones, around 77% being singletons. What was sequenced was peripheral blood. These receptors were collected from a human donor in a cohort sampled during active COVID-19. Each CDR3 is given with its conserved first and last residue. Fields, in order: V gene, D gene, clone size, J gene, CDR3 protein, CDR3 DNA. A D gene is named only where the DNA matches it firmly. The size of a clone is reported for some rows only, either as once, few or many, or as a class for expanded clones.

TRBV28	TRBD2	-	TRBJ2-1	CASISGERGGGEQFF	TGTGCCAGCATCTCTGGCGAGCGGGGGGGAGGTGAGCAGTTCTTC
TRBV30	-	few	TRBJ2-2	CAWSVRGTGELFF	TGTGCCTGGAGTGTACGGGGAACCGGGGAGCTGTTTTTT
TRBV7-9	-	-	TRBJ2-1	CASSPGRFRYNEQFF	TGTGCCAGCAGTCCAGGGAGGTTCCGTTACAATGAGCAGTTCTTC
TRBV14	TRBD2	-	TRBJ2-7	CASSRYFSGRVYEQYF	TGTGCCAGCAGCCGATATTTTAGCGGGAGGGTTTACGAGCAGTACTTC
TRBV6-1	-	-	TRBJ2-3	CASSENHRYRDTQYF	TGTGCCAGCAGTGAAAATCACAGGTACCGGGATACGCAGTATTTT
TRBV19	-	-	TRBJ2-3	CASSADHRGGRDTQYF	TGTGCCAGTAGTGCCGATCACAGGGGGGGTAGAGATACGCAGTATTTT
TRBV14	-	-	TRBJ1-2	CASSLSTGYYGYTF	TGTGCCAGCAGCCTATCGACAGGATACTATGGCTACACCTTC
TRBV4-1	-	-	TRBJ2-2	CASSQGRYTGELFF	TGCGCCAGCAGCCAAGGCAGATACACCGGGGAGCTGTTTTTT
TRBV7-2	-	once	TRBJ2-7	CASSLGQYEQYF	TGTGCCAGCAGCTTAGGTCAGTACGAGCAGTACTTC
TRBV6-5	TRBD2	-	TRBJ2-3	CAGLAGGVTDTQYF	TGTGCCGGCTTAGCGGGGGGGGTCACAGATACGCAGTATTTT
TRBV9	TRBD1	-	TRBJ1-3	CASSTATGGSGNTIYF	TGTGCCAGCAGCACCGCGACAGGGGGCTCTGGAAACACCATATATTTT
TRBV2	TRBD1	-	TRBJ1-6	CASKARQGGGNSPLHF	TGTGCCAGCAAAGCCCGACAGGGAGGAGGGAATTCACCCCTCCACTTT
TRBV5-1	TRBD1	-	TRBJ2-7	CASSFGTDPYEQYF	TGCGCCAGCAGCTTCGGGACAGACCCCTACGAGCAGTACTTC
TRBV19	-	-	TRBJ2-7	CASSSDSRANLKEQYF	TGTGCCAGTAGTTCTGACAGCCGGGCGAACCTGAAGGAGCAGTACTTC
TRBV2	TRBD1	-	TRBJ1-5	CASSWTGANQPQHF	TGTGCCAGCAGCTGGACAGGGGCTAATCAGCCCCAGCATTTT
TRBV6-1	-	once	TRBJ2-7	CASSELGGSYEQYF	TGTGCCAGCAGTGAACTGGGGGGATCCTACGAGCAGTACTTC
TRBV12-3/TRBV12-4	-	few	TRBJ2-1	CASSLNRWNEQFF	TGTGCCAGCAGTTTGAACAGATGGAATGAGCAGTTCTTC
TRBV29-1	TRBD1	-	TRBJ2-7	CSVERGQGQYEQYF	TGCAGCGTTGAAAGGGGGCAGGGACAATATGAGCAGTACTTC
TRBV23-1	TRBD1	-	TRBJ2-5	CASSQTQDRGEQETQYF	TGCGCCAGCAGTCAAACCCAGGACAGGGGGGAACAAGAGACCCAGTACTTC
TRBV21-1	-	-	TRBJ2-3	CASSIIAGVPPDTQYF	TGTGCCAGCAGCATCATAGCGGGGGTCCCCCCAGATACGCAGTATTTT
TRBV28	-	once	TRBJ1-2	CASSSSDGSYGYTF	TGTGCCAGCAGTTCGAGTGATGGGAGCTATGGCTACACCTTC
TRBV7-8	TRBD1	few	TRBJ1-3	CASSLAGQGSGNTIYF	TGTGCCAGCAGCTTAGCTGGACAGGGCTCTGGAAACACCATATATTTT
TRBV10-3	-	-	TRBJ1-6	CAISVTPRVTPLHF	TGTGCCATCAGTGTTACCCCCCGAGTGACACCCCTCCACTTT
TRBV10-3	-	-	TRBJ2-2	CAITQGTLYTGELFF	TGTGCCATCACCCAGGGAACGCTATATACCGGGGAGCTGTTTTTT
TRBV19	-	-	TRBJ1-1	CASSIDRTDRAFF	TGTGCCAGTAGTATAGATCGGACGGACAGAGCTTTCTTT
TRBV9	TRBD1	-	TRBJ1-6	CASSVDGTGRSPLHF	TGTGCCAGCAGCGTAGACGGGACAGGGCGTTCACCCCTCCACTTT